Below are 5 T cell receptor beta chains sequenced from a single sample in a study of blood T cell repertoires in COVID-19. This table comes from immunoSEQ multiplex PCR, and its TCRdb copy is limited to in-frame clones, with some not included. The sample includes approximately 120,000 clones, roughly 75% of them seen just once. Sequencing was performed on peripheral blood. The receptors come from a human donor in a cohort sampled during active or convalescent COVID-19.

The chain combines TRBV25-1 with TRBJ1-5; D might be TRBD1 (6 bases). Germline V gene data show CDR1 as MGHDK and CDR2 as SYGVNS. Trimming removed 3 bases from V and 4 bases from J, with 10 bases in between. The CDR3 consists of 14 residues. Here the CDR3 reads CASSESGTNQPQHF. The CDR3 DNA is TGTGCCAGCAGTGAGTCAGGGACAAATCAGCCCCAGCATTTT.

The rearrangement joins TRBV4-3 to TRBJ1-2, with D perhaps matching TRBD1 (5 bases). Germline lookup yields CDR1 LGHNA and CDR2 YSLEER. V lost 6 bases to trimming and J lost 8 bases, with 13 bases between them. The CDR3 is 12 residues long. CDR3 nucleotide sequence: TGCGCCAGCAGGGGGGAGGGCACGGGCTACACCTTC. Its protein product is CASRGEGTGYTF.

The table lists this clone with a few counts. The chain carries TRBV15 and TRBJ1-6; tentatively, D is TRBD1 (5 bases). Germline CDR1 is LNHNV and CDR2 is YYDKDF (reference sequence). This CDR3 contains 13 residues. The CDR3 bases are TGTGCGACCCAATACAGCACAGGCTCACCCCTCCACTTT. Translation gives CATQYSTGSPLHF.

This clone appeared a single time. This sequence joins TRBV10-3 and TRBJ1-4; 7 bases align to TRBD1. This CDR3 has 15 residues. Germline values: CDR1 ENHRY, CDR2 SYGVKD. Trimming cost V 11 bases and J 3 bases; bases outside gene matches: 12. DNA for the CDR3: TGTGCCTGCGCCTCACCCGGGACAGCTAATGAAAAACTGTTTTTT. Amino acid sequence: CACASPGTANEKLFF.

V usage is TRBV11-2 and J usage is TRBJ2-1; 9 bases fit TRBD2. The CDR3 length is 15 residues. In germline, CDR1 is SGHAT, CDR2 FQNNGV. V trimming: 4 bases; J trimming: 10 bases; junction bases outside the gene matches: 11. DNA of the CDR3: TGTGCCAGCAGCTCACTGACGGGACTAGCCTGGGAGCAGTTCTTC. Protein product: CASSSLTGLAWEQFF. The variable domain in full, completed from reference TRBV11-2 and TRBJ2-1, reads EAGVAQSPRYKIIEKRQSVAFWCNPISGHATLYWYQQILGQGPKLLIQFQNNGVVDDSQLPKDRFSAERLKGVDSTLKIQPAKLEDSAVYLCASSSLTGLAWEQFFGPGTRLTVL.